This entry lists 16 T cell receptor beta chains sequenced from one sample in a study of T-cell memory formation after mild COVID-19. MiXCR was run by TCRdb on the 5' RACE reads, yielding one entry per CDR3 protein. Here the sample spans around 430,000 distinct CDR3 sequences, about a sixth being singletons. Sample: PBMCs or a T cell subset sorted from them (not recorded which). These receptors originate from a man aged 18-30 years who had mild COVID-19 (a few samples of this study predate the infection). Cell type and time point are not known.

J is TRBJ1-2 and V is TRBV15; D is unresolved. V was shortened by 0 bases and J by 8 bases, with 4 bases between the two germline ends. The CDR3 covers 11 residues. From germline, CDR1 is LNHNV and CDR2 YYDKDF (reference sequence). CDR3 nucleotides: TGTGCCACCAGCAGAGATGACGGCTACACCTTC. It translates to CATSRDDGYTF.

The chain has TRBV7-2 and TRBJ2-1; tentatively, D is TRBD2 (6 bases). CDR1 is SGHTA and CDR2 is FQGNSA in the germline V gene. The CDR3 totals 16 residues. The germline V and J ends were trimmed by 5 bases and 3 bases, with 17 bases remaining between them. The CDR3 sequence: CASSGTPGLGYNEQFF. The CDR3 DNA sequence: TGTGCCAGCAGCGGAACGCCGGGACTGGGCTACAATGAGCAGTTCTTC.

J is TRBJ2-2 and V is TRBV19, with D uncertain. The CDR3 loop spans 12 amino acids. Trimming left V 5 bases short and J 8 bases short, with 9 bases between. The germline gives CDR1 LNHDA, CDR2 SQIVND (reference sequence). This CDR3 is CASSRSEGELFF. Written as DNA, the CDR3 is TGTGCCAGTAGTCGATCAGAGGGGGAGCTGTTTTTT.

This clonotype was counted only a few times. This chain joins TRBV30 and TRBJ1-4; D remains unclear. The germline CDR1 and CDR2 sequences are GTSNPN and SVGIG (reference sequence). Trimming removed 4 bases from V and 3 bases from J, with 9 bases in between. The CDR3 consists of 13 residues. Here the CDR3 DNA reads TGTGCCTGGAATCCGAGGGCTAATGAAAAACTGTTTTTT. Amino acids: CAWNPRANEKLFF.

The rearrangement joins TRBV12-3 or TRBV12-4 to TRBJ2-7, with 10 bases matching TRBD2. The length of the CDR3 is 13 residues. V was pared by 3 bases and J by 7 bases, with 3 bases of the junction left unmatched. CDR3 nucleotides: TGTGCCAGCAGTTTTTCTAGCGGGGGAGAGCAGTACGTC. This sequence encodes CASSFSSGGEQYV.

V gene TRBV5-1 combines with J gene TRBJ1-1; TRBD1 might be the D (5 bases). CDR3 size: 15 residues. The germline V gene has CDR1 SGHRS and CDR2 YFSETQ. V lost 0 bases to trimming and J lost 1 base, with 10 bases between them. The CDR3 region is CASSLADRQNTEAFF. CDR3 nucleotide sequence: TGCGCCAGCAGCTTGGCAGACAGACAGAACACTGAAGCTTTCTTT.

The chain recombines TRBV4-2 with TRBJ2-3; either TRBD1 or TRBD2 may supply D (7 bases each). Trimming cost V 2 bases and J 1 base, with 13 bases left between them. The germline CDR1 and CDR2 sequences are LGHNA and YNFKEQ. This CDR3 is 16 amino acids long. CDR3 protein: CASSQSQGRGTDTQYF. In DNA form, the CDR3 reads TGTGCCAGCAGCCAATCACAGGGGAGGGGCACAGATACGCAGTATTTT.

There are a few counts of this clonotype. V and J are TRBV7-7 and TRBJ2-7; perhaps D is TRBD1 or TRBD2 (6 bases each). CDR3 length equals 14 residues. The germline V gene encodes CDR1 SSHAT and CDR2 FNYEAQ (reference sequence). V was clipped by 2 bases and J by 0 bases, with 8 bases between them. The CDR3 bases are TGTGCCAGCAGCTTAAAGGGGGGCTCCTACGAGCAGTACTTC. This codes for CASSLKGGSYEQYF.

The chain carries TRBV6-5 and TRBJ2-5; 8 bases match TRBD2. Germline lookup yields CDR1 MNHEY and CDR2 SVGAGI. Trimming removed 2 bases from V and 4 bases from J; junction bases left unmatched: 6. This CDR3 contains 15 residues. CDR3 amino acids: CASSYRAGAGETQYF. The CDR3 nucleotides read TGTGCCAGCAGTTACCGAGCGGGGGCGGGAGAGACCCAGTACTTC.

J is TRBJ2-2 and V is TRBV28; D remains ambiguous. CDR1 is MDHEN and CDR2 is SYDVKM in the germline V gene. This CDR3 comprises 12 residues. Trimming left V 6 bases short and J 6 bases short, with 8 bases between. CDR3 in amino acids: CASRDLAGELFF. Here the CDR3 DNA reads TGTGCCAGCAGGGACCTGGCCGGGGAGCTGTTTTTT.

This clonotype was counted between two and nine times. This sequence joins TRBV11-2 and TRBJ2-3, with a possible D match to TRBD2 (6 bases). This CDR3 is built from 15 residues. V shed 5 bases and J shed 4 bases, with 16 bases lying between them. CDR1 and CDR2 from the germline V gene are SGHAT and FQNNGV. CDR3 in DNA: TGTGCCAGCAGCCTGGCTGGGAGGAGCCCAGATACGCAGTATTTT. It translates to CASSLAGRSPDTQYF.

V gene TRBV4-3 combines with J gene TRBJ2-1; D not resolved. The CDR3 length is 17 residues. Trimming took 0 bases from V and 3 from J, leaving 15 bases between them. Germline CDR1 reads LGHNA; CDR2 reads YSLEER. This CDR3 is CASSQDILQTGYNEQFF. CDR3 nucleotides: TGCGCCAGCAGCCAAGATATCCTTCAGACTGGCTACAATGAGCAGTTCTTC.

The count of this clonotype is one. The CDR3 spells CASDPGQGLWGYTF. DNA of the CDR3: TGCGCCAGCGACCCGGGACAGGGGCTTTGGGGCTACACCTTC. The chain joins TRBV5-1 to TRBJ1-2; 10 bases line up with TRBD1. This CDR3 contains 14 residues. The germline CDR1 and CDR2 sequences are SGHRS and YFSETQ. With V trimmed by 7 bases and J by 8 bases, 11 bases remained unmatched.

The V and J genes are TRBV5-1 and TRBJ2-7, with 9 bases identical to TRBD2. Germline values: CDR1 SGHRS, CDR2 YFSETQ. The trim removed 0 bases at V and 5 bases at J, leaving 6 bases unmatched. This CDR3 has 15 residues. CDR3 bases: TGCGCCAGCAGCTTGGCGGCGGGGGGGTATCACGAGCAGTACTTC. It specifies CASSLAAGGYHEQYF.

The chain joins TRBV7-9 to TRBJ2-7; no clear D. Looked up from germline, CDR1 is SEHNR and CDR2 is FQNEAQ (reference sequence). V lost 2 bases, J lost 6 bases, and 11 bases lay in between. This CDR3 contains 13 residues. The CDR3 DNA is TGTGCCAGCAGCTTAAGATTGTTGGGCGAGCAGTACTTC. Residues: CASSLRLLGEQYF.

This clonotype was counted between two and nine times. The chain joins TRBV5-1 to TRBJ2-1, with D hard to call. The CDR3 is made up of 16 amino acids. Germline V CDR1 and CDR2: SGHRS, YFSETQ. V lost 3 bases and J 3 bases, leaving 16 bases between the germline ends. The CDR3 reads CASSSGPALVYNEQFF. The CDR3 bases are TGCGCCAGCAGCTCTGGGCCAGCTCTCGTCTACAATGAGCAGTTCTTC.